The entry below gives a single TCR beta chain sequence along with its context. As yet, its antigen is unknown. One end of the junction varies from germline; a read error may be responsible. This specimen belongs to a study of graft-versus-host responses after intestinal transplantation. The CDR3 runs 15 residues. Germline CDR1 reads SNHLY; CDR2 reads FYNNEI. Profiling relied on immunoSEQ multiplex PCR, and the TCRdb table lists in-frame clones only, not all of them. The profile shows 50,000 to 75,000 clones, 90% to 95% of them singletons. The sample in question was unstimulated CD4+ T cells sorted from spleen or lymph node cells, obtained before transplant. The sequence came from a human donor who was the organ donor for an intestinal transplant. V gene TRBV2 combines with J gene TRBJ2-3; a possible D gene is TRBD2 (7 bases). The DNA of the CDR3 is TGTGCCAGCAGGGAAGGGGGGGGATCCACAGATACGCAGTATTTT. Its protein product is CASREGGGSTDTQYF.